This TCR beta chain was documented in a study of blood T cell repertoires in COVID-19. As handled by the study authors: Scientists estimated how many nucleated cells there were by amplifying reference gene primers. TCRdb's table, derived via immunoSEQ multiplex PCR, lists solely in-frame clones and lacks some. That table gives V, J and clone size, and the DNA gave D and trimming. The repertoire holds approximately 230,000 clones, with about 80% as singletons. Trimming took 4 bases from V and 4 from J; bases not matched to a gene: 1. From germline, CDR1 is SGHTA and CDR2 FQGTGA. The CDR3 has 14 residues.

V and J are TRBV7-3 and TRBJ2-3; 11 bases are shared with TRBD1. This clonotype was obtained from a man aged 40-49 years who had recovered from COVID-19. Sample: PBMCs or T cells enriched from blood (not recorded which). The CDR3 sequence is CASSWTGGSDTQYF. The CDR3 coding sequence is TGTGCCAGCAGCTGGACAGGGGGCTCAGATACGCAGTATTTT.